The subject of this entry is one T cell receptor (beta chain). Germline CDR1 MDHEN, CDR2 SYDVKM. Trimming cost V 3 bases and J 8 bases, with 10 bases left between them. The CDR3 has 12 residues. In the source study's methods: The assay estimated nucleated cells by amplifying reference gene primers. Produced via immunoSEQ multiplex PCR; TCRdb's table is partial and in-frame only. That table gives V, J and clone size, and the DNA gave D and trimming. The repertoire holds roughly 87,000 clones, with roughly 83% as singletons. This entry belongs to a study of blood T cell repertoires in COVID-19. Study as a whole: From the United States, Italy and Spain came samples of acute and convalescent COVID-19. PBMCs, B-cell-depleted T cells, or T cells were the source of the cDNA or gDNA that made up the material.

The origin of this receptor is a woman aged 55-70 years with acute or convalescent COVID-19. The sequenced sample was peripheral blood. The J gene is TRBJ1-2, the V gene TRBV28; possibly TRBD1 for D (6 bases). This CDR3 is CASSLVGGGYTF. The CDR3 region has the DNA TGTGCCAGCAGTTTGGTTGGGGGCGGCTACACCTTC.